This TCR beta chain was captured in a study of blood T cell repertoires in COVID-19. Study details: Acute-phase and convalescent COVID-19 samples originated in the United States, Italy and Spain. PBMCs, B-cell-depleted T cells, or T cells were the source of the cDNA or gDNA that made up the material.

Trimming removed 0 bases at V and 3 bases at J, with 14 bases between. Germline assignment: CDR1 ENHRY and CDR2 SYGVKD. The CDR3 consists of 16 residues. The protocol was immunoSEQ multiplex PCR, while the TCRdb copy is restricted to in-frame clones and leaves out a portion. This table holds about 50,000 clones, approximately 86% found once. This chain links TRBV10-3 with TRBJ1-1, with D uncertain. The sequenced sample was peripheral blood. This receptor was obtained from a man aged 40-50 years with active COVID-19. The CDR3 DNA sequence: TGTGCCATCAGTGAGTCGAAGAGGAGGGAGTACACTGAAGCTTTCTTT. Translating it yields CAISESKRREYTEAFF.